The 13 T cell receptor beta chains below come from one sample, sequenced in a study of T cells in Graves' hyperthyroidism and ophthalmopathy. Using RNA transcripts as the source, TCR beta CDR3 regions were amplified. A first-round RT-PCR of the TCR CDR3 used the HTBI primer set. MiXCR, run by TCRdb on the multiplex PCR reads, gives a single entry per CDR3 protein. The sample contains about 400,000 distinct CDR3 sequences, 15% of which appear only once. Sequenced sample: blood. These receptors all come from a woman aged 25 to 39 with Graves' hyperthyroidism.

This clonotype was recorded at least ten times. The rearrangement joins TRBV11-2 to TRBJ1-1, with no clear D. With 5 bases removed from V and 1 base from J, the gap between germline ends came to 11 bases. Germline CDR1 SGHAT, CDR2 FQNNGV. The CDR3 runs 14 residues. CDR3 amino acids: CASSRGLANTEAFF. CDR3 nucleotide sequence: TGTGCCAGCAGCCGGGGTCTGGCGAACACTGAAGCTTTCTTT.

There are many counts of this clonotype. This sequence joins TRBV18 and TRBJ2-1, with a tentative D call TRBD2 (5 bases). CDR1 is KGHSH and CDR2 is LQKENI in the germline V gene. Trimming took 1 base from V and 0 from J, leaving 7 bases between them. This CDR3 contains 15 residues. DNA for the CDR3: TGTGCCAGCTCACCACTAGCGAGCTCCTACAATGAGCAGTTCTTC. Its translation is CASSPLASSYNEQFF.

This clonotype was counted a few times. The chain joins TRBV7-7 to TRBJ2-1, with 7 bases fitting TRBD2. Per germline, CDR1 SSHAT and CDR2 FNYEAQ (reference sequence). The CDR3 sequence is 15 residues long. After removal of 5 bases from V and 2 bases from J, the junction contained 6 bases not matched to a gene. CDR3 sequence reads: CASSRREGAYNEQFF. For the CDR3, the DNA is TGTGCCAGCAGCCGGAGGGAGGGAGCCTACAATGAGCAGTTCTTC.

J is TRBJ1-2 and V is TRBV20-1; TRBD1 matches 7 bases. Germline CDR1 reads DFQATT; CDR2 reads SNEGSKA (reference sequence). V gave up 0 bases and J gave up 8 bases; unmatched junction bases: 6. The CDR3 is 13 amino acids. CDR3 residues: CSAREAGGDGYTF. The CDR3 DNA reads TGCAGTGCTAGAGAAGCAGGGGGGGACGGCTACACCTTC.

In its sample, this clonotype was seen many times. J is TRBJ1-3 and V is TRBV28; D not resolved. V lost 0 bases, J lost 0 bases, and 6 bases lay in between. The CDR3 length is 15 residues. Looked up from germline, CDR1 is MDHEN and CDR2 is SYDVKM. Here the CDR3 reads CASSLWQSSGNTIYF. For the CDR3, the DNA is TGTGCCAGCAGTTTATGGCAGAGCTCTGGAAACACCATATATTTT.

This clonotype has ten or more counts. CDR3 loop: CASLGQPYEQYF. The CDR3 DNA reads TGTGCCAGCTTGGGACAGCCCTACGAGCAGTACTTC. This rearrangement joins TRBV12-3 or TRBV12-4 to TRBJ2-7; TRBD1 matches at 7 bases. There are 12 residues in the CDR3. V lost 8 bases to trimming and J lost 2 bases; unmatched junction nucleotides: 3.

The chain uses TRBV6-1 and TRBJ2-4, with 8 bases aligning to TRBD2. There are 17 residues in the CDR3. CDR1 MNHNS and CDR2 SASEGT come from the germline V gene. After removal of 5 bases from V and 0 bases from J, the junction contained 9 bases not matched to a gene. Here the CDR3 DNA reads TGTGCCAGCAGTCCCCGGGGGGGTGACCTAGCCAAAAACATTCAGTACTTC. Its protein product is CASSPRGGDLAKNIQYF.

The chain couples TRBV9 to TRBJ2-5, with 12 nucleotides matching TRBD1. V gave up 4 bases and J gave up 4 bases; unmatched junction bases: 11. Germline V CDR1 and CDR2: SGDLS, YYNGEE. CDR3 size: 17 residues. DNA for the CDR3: TGTGCCAGCAGCCCGAGTTCCGGGACAGGGGGCAGAGAGACCCAGTACTTC. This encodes CASSPSSGTGGRETQYF.

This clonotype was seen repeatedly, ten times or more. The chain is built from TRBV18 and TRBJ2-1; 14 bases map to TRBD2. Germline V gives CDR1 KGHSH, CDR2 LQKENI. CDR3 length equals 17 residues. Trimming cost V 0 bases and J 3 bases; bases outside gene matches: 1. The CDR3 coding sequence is TGTGCCAGCTCACCACCGACTAGCGGGAGGGGCTACAATGAGCAGTTCTTC. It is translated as CASSPPTSGRGYNEQFF.

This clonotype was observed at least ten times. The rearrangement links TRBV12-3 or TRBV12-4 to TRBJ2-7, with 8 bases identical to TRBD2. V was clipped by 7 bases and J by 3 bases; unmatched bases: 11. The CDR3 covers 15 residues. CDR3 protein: CASNPGGGANYEQYF. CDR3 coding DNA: TGTGCCAGCAACCCGGGGGGGGGCGCGAACTACGAGCAGTACTTC.

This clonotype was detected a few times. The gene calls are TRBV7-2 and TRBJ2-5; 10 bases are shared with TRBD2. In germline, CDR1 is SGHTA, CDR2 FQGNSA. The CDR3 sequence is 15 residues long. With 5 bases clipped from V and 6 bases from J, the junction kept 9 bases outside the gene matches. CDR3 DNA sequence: TGTGCCAGCAGCCCCCCCAGCGGGAGGGGGAAGACCCAGTACTTC. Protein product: CASSPPSGRGKTQYF.

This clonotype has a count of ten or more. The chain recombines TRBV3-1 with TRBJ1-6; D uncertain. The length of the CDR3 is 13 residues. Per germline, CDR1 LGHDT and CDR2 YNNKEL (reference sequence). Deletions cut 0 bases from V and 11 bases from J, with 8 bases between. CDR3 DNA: TGTGCCAGCAGCCAAGATAGAGGTGCACCCCTCCACTTT. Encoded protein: CASSQDRGAPLHF. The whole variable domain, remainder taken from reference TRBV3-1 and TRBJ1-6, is DTAVSQTPKYLVTQMGNDKSIKCEQNLGHDTMYWYKQDSKKFLKIMFSYNNKELIINETVPNRFSPKSPDKAHLNLHINSLELGDSAVYFCASSQDRGAPLHFGNGTRLTVT.

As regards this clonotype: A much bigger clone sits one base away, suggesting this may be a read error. The CDR3 nucleotides are TGCAGTGCTCAATCCTCGGGGGAACGCGGGGCCTACAATGAGCAGTTCTTC. Its translation is CSAQSSGERGAYNEQFF. This sequence joins TRBV20-1 and TRBJ2-1; possibly TRBD2 for D (6 bases). Trimming removed 5 bases at V and 2 bases at J, with 22 bases between. The CDR3 totals 17 residues. Germline V gene lookup returns CDR1 DFQATT and CDR2 SNEGSKA (reference sequence).